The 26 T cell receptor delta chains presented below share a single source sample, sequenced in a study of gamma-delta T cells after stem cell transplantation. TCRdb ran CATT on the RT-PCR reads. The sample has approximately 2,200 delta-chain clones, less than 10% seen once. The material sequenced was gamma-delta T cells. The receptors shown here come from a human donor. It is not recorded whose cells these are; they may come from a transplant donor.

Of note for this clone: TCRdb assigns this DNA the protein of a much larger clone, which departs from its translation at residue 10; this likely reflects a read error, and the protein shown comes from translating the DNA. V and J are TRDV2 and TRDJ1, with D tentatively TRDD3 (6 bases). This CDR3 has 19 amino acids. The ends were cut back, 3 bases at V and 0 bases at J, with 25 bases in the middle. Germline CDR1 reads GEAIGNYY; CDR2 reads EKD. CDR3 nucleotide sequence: TGTGCCTGTGACCAGTTACACGATACGTCCTTTAAGTACACCGATAAACTCATCTTT. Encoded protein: CACDQLHDTSFKYTDKLIF.

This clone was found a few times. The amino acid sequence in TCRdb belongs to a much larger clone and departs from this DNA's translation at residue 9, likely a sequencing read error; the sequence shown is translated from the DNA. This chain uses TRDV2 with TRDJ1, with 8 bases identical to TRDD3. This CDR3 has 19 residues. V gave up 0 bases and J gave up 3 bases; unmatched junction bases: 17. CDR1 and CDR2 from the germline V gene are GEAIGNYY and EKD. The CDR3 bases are TGTGCCTGTGACACCGTCGAACTGAGGGATACGTCCCACCCCGATAAACTCATCTTT. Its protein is CACDTVELRDTSHPDKLIF.

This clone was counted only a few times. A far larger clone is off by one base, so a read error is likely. The CDR3, as DNA: TGTTCCTGTGACACTGTTGGTGGGGGATACGCTAGGCTGTCACTCATCTTT. As protein: CSCDTVGGGYARLSLIF. The rearrangement links TRDV2 to TRDJ1, with 11 bases aligning to TRDD3. Germline V gives CDR1 GEAIGNYY, CDR2 EKD. This CDR3 has 17 residues.

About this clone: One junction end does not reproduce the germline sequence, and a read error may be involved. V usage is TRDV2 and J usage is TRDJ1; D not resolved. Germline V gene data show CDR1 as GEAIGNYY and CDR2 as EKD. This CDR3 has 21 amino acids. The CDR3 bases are TGTGCCTGTGACACCGTCCCCTTGGAGACAGAGGTGGATGAACCCACCGCTAAACTCATCTTT. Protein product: CACDTVPLETEVDEPTAKLIF.

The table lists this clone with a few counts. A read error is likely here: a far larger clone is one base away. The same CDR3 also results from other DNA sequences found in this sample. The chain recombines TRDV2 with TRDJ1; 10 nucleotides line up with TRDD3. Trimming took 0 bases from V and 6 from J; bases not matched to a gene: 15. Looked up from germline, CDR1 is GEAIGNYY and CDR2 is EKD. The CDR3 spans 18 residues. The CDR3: CACDTLETGGSEGNKLIF. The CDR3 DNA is TGTGCCTGTGACACCTTGGAGACTGGGGGATCGGAAGGTAATAAACTCATCTTT.

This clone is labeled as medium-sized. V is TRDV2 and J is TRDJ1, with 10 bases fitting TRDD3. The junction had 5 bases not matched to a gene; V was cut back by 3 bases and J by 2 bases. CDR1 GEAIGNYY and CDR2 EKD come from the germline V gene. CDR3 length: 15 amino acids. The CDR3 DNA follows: TGTGCCTGTGACTTCGTACTGGGGGATACCGATAAACTCATCTTT. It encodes CACDFVLGDTDKLIF.

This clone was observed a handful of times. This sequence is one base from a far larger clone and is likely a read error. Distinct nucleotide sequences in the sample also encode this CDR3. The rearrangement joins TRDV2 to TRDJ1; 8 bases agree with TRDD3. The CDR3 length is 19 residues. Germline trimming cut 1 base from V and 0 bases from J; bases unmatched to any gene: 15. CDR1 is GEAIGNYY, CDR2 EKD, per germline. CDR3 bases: TGTGCCTGTGACACAATTTCGCATACTGGGGGCCTGTACACCGATAAACTCATCTTT. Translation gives CACDTISHTGGLYTDKLIF.

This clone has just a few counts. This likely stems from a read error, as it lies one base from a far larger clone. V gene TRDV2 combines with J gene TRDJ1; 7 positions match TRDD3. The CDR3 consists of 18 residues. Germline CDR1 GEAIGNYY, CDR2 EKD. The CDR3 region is CARDFLSRGGPDTDKLIF. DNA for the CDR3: TGTGCCCGTGACTTTCTGTCCCGTGGGGGACCCGACACCGATAAACTCATCTTT.

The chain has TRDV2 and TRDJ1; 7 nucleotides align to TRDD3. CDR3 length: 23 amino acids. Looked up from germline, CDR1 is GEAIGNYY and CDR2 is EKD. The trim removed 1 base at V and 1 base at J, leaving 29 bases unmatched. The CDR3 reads CACDTLVPGGLGIGGLTTDKLIF. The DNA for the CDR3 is TGTGCCTGTGACACTCTAGTTCCGGGCGGGCTGGGGATAGGTGGACTCACCACCGATAAACTCATCTTT.

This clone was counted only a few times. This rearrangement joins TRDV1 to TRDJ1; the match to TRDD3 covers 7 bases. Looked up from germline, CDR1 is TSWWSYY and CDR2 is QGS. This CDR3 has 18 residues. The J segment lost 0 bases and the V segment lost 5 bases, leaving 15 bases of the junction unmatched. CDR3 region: CALGPYPVLGRDTDKLIF. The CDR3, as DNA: TGTGCTCTTGGGCCCTACCCCGTACTGGGGAGGGACACCGATAAACTCATCTTT.

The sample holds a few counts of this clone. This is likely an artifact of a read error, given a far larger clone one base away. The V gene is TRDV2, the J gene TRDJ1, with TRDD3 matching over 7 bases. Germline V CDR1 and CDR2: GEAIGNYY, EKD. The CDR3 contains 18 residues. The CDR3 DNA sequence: TGTGCCTGTGGCACCCTAGCCGAACTGGGGATAGACACCGATAAACTCATCTTT. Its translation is CACGTLAELGIDTDKLIF.

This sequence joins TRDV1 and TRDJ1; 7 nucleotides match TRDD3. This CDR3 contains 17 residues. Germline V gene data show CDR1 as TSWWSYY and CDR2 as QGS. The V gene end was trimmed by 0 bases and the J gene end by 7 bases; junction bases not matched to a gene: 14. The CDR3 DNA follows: TGTGCTCTTGGGGAACTCCTGATCCGAGACCGGGGGATTAAACTCATCTTT. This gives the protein CALGELLIRDRGIKLIF.

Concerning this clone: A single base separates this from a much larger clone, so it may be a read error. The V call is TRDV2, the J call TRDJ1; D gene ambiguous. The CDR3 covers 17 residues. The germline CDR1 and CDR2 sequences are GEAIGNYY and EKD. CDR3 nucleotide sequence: TGTGCCTGTGGCACCCTTGCTACTCGGCAGAACACCGATAAACTCATCTTT. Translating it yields CACGTLATRQNTDKLIF.

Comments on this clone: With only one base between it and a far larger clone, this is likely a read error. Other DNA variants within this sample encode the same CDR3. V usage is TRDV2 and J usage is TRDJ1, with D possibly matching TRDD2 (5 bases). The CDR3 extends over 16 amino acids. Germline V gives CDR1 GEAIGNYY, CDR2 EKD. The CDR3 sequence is CACDILRGKDSDKLIF. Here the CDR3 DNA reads TGTGCCTGCGACATCCTTCGAGGCAAGGACAGCGATAAACTCATCTTT.

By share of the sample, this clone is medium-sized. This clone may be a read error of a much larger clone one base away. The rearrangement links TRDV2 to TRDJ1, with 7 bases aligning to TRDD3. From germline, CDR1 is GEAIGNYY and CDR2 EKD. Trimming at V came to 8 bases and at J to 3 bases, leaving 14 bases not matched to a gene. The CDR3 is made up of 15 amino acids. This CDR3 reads CASVILGAPPDKLIF. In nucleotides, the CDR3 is TGTGCCTCCGTAATTCTGGGGGCTCCCCCCGATAAACTCATCTTT.

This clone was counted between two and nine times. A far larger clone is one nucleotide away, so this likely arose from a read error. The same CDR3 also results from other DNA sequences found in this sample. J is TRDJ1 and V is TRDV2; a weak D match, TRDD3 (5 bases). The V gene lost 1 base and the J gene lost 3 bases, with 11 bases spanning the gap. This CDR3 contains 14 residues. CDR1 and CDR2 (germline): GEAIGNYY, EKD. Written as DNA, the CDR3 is TGTGCCTGTGACACTCTGCTGGGTGCCGATAAACTCATCTTT. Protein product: CACDTLLGADKLIF.

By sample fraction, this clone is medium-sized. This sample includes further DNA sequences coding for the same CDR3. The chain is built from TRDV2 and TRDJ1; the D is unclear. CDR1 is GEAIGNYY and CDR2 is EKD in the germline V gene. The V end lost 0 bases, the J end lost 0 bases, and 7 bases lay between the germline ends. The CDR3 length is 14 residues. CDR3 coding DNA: TGTGCCTGTGACACCGCCGGTAACACCGATAAACTCATCTTT. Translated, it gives CACDTAGNTDKLIF.

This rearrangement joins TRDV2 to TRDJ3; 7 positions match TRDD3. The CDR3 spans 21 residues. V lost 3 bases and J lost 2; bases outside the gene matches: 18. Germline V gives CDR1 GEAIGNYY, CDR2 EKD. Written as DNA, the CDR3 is TGTGCCTGTGACGCCGTCGTAACTGGGGTACCCAGCACCTGGGACACCCGACAGATGTTTTTC. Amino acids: CACDAVVTGVPSTWDTRQMFF.

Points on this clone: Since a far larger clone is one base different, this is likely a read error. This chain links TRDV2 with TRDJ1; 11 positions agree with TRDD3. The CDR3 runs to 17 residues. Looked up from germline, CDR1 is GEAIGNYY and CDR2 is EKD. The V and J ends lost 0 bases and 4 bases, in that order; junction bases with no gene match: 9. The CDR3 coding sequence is TGTGCCTGTGACACCGTTGGGGGATACGCAAATGTCGATAAACTCATCTTT. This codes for CACDTVGGYANVDKLIF.

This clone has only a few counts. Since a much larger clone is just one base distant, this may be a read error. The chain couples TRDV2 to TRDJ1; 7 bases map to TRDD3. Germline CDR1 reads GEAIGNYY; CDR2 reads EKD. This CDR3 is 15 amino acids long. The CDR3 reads CACDTLGGDTDNLIF. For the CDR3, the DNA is TGTGCCTGTGACACCCTGGGGGGGGACACCGATAACCTCATCTTT.

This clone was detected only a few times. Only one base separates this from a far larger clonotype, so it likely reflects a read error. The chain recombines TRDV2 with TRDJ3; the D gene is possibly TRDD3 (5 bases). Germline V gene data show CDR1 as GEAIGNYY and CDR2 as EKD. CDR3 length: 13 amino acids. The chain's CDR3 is CACDTWGTRQMFF. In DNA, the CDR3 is TGTGCCTGTGACACCTGGGGCACCCGACAGATGTTTTTC.

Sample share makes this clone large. DNA for the CDR3: TGTGCCTGTGACAGTCTGGGGGATACGGATATTTGGAGGACCGATAAACTCATCTTT. Translation gives CACDSLGDTDIWRTDKLIF. The V call is TRDV2, the J call TRDJ1; 12 nucleotides align to TRDD3. Germline V gives CDR1 GEAIGNYY, CDR2 EKD. The length of the CDR3 is 19 residues. With 2 bases clipped from V and 2 bases from J, the junction kept 14 bases outside the gene matches.

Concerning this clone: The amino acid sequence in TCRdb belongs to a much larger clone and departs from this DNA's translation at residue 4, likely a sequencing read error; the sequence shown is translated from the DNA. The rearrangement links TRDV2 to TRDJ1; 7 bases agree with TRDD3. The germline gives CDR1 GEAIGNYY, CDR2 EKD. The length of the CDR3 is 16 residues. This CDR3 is CACGTVDTGALQGLIF. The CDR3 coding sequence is TGTGCCTGTGGCACCGTCGATACTGGGGCTTTGCAGGGACTCATCTTT.

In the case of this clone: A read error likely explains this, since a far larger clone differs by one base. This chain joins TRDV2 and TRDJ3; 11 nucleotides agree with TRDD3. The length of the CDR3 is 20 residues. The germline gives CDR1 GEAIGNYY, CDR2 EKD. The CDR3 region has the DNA TGTGCCTGTGACACCGCTGGGGGATACTCATCATCCTGGGACACCCGACCGATGTTTTTC. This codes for CACDTAGGYSSSWDTRPMFF.

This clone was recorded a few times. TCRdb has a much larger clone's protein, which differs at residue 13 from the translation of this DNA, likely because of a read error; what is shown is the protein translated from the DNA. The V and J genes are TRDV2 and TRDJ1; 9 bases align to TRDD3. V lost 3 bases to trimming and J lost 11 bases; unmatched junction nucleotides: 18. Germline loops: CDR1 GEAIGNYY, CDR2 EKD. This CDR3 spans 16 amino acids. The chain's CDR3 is CACDALGDKGRNELIF. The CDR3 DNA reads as TGTGCCTGTGACGCCTTGGGGGATAAGGGGCGGAATGAGCTCATCTTT.

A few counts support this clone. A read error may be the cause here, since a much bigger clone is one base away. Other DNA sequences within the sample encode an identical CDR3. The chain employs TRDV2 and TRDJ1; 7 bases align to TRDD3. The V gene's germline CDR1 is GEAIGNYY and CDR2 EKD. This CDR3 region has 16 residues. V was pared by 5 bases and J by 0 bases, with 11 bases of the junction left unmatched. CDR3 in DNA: TGTGCCTGTGCTGGCCTGGGGGTCCCGTACACCGATAAACTCATCTTT. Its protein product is CACAGLGVPYTDKLIF.